These T cell receptor beta chains were read from a single sample in a study of blood T cell repertoires in COVID-19. Sequencing was performed with immunoSEQ multiplex PCR; in TCRdb, only in-frame clones are kept and a portion is missing. Here the sample spans over 250,000 clones, approximately 92% being singletons. Sequenced: peripheral blood. These receptors were obtained from a person aged 18 to 30 with COVID-19, enrolled during active disease. The CDR3 runs from the conserved cysteine through the conserved F or W. The D gene is left open where the match is weak. The listing skips clone size in some rows; elsewhere it reads once, few, many or a size class.

d_call: TRBD2; clone_size: -; j_call: TRBJ2-5; v_call: TRBV5-1; cdr3_aa: CASSSTQGGETQYF; cdr3_nt: TGCGCCAGCAGCTCCACCCAGGGAGGGGAGACCCAGTACTTC
d_call: -; clone_size: -; j_call: TRBJ1-1; v_call: TRBV7-8; cdr3_aa: CASSPSGIGVTEAFF; cdr3_nt: TGTGCCAGCAGCCCATCTGGAATAGGGGTCACTGAAGCTTTCTTT
d_call: -; clone_size: -; j_call: TRBJ1-4; v_call: TRBV5-4; cdr3_aa: CASSRPGSEKLFF; cdr3_nt: TGTGCCAGCAGCAGGCCGGGTAGTGAAAAACTGTTTTTT
d_call: -; clone_size: few; j_call: TRBJ1-5; v_call: TRBV7-2; cdr3_aa: CASSPRGGGSSNQPQHF; cdr3_nt: TGTGCCAGCAGCCCGCGGGGCGGGGGATCAAGCAATCAGCCCCAGCATTTT
d_call: TRBD2; clone_size: -; j_call: TRBJ2-1; v_call: TRBV11-2; cdr3_aa: CASSLVYGRAYEQFF; cdr3_nt: TGTGCCAGCAGCTTAGTGTACGGGAGGGCCTATGAGCAGTTCTTC
d_call: -; clone_size: -; j_call: TRBJ2-1; v_call: TRBV11-2; cdr3_aa: CASSSFAPSSYNEQFF; cdr3_nt: TGTGCCAGCAGCTCGTTTGCCCCGAGCTCCTACAATGAGCAGTTCTTC
d_call: -; clone_size: once; j_call: TRBJ1-1; v_call: TRBV19; cdr3_aa: CASSREGTNTEAFF; cdr3_nt: TGTGCCAGTAGTCGGGAGGGAACGAACACTGAAGCTTTCTTT
d_call: -; clone_size: -; j_call: TRBJ1-2; v_call: TRBV24-1; cdr3_aa: CATSDPSTGHGYTF; cdr3_nt: TGTGCCACCAGTGATCCCTCAACAGGGCATGGCTACACCTTC
d_call: -; clone_size: -; j_call: TRBJ1-1; v_call: TRBV5-1; cdr3_aa: CASSFPGAMNTEAFF; cdr3_nt: TGCGCCAGCAGCTTCCCAGGGGCGATGAACACTGAAGCTTTCTTT
d_call: -; clone_size: -; j_call: TRBJ2-5; v_call: TRBV6-5; cdr3_aa: CATNYRVTQETQYF; cdr3_nt: TGTGCCACCAACTACAGGGTCACTCAAGAGACCCAGTACTTC
d_call: TRBD1; clone_size: few; j_call: TRBJ1-2; v_call: TRBV27; cdr3_aa: CASRDRGTAYTF; cdr3_nt: TGTGCCAGCAGGGACAGGGGGACTGCCTACACCTTC
d_call: TRBD1; clone_size: once; j_call: TRBJ1-1; v_call: TRBV5-1; cdr3_aa: CASSLGGQGGTEAFF; cdr3_nt: TGCGCCAGCAGCTTGGGTGGGCAGGGGGGCACTGAAGCTTTCTTT
d_call: -; clone_size: -; j_call: TRBJ2-7; v_call: TRBV27; cdr3_aa: CASSLHQGYEQYF; cdr3_nt: TGTGCCAGCAGTTTACATCAGGGGTACGAGCAGTACTTC
d_call: TRBD1; clone_size: -; j_call: TRBJ2-1; v_call: TRBV5-4; cdr3_aa: CASSLVGTADYNEQFF; cdr3_nt: TGTGCCAGCAGCTTAGTCGGGACAGCAGATTACAATGAGCAGTTCTTC
d_call: TRBD1; clone_size: -; j_call: TRBJ1-2; v_call: TRBV3-1/TRBV3-2; cdr3_aa: CASSPQQGGGGYTF; cdr3_nt: TGTGCCAGCAGCCCCCAACAGGGGGGTGGAGGCTACACCTTC
d_call: TRBD2; clone_size: once; j_call: TRBJ2-7; v_call: TRBV19; cdr3_aa: CASSISASGSREQYF; cdr3_nt: TGTGCCAGTAGTATCTCGGCTAGCGGGAGTCGGGAGCAGTACTTC
d_call: TRBD1; clone_size: -; j_call: TRBJ1-4; v_call: TRBV9; cdr3_aa: CASSVDPGGEKLFF; cdr3_nt: TGTGCCAGCAGCGTAGATCCAGGGGGCGAAAAACTGTTTTTT
d_call: TRBD2; clone_size: -; j_call: TRBJ2-5; v_call: TRBV7-9; cdr3_aa: CASSVAGGEGIYF; cdr3_nt: TGTGCCAGCAGCGTAGCGGGAGGTGAGGGCATTTACTTC
d_call: -; clone_size: once; j_call: TRBJ1-2; v_call: TRBV27; cdr3_aa: CASSPHGGAYGYTF; cdr3_nt: TGTGCCAGCAGTCCCCACGGGGGAGCCTATGGCTACACCTTC
d_call: TRBD2; clone_size: -; j_call: TRBJ2-3; v_call: TRBV12-5; cdr3_aa: CASGLVIGTSGTDTQYF; cdr3_nt: TGTGCTAGTGGTTTGGTAATAGGGACTAGCGGCACAGATACGCAGTATTTT
d_call: -; clone_size: -; j_call: TRBJ2-7; v_call: TRBV6-2/TRBV6-3; cdr3_aa: CASSYGTPTRNIYEQYF; cdr3_nt: TGTGCCAGCAGTTACGGTACGCCGACTAGGAATATCTACGAGCAGTACTTC
d_call: -; clone_size: -; j_call: TRBJ1-1; v_call: TRBV29-1; cdr3_aa: CSVDEGVNTEAFF; cdr3_nt: TGCAGCGTTGATGAGGGGGTGAACACTGAAGCTTTCTTT
d_call: -; clone_size: -; j_call: TRBJ1-6; v_call: TRBV28; cdr3_aa: CASSSPLTGPNSPLHF; cdr3_nt: TGTGCCAGCAGCTCGCCTCTAACAGGGCCGAATTCACCCCTCCACTTT
d_call: TRBD1; clone_size: -; j_call: TRBJ2-3; v_call: TRBV19; cdr3_aa: CASNGYRGDTQYF; cdr3_nt: TGTGCCAGTAACGGATACAGGGGAGATACGCAGTATTTT
d_call: TRBD1; clone_size: -; j_call: TRBJ1-2; v_call: TRBV5-6; cdr3_aa: CASSLWSGGADGYTF; cdr3_nt: TGTGCCAGCAGCTTGTGGTCAGGGGGCGCGGATGGCTACACCTTC
d_call: -; clone_size: -; j_call: TRBJ2-7; v_call: TRBV19; cdr3_aa: CASSIGAGSYEQYF; cdr3_nt: TGTGCCAGTAGTATAGGGGCTGGCTCCTACGAGCAGTACTTC